A single sample gave rise to the 32 T cell receptor beta chains below, sequenced in a study of blood T cell repertoires in COVID-19. Assay used: immunoSEQ multiplex PCR; TCRdb lists only in-frame clones, some missing. The top ten clones hold 0.94% of a sample with under 300,000 clones, roughly 89% of them seen once. Material for sequencing was peripheral blood. The receptors stem from a woman between 40 and 50 years old who had recovered from COVID-19.

The V gene is TRBV11-3, the J gene TRBJ2-1; D may be TRBD1 (6 bases). The CDR3 sequence is 16 residues long. The V gene lost 5 bases and the J gene lost 0 bases, with 14 bases spanning the gap. Germline CDR1 and CDR2: SGHNT and YENEEA. In DNA, the CDR3 is TGTGCCAGCAGCCAAACAATAGGGGGCTCCTACAATGAGCAGTTCTTC. Protein product: CASSQTIGGSYNEQFF.

In DNA, the CDR3 is TGTGCCACCAGTGCAGGCACTGAAGCTTTCTTT. As protein: CATSAGTEAFF. The V and J genes are TRBV24-1 and TRBJ1-1, with no clear D. V lost 5 bases, J lost 4 bases, and 4 bases lay in between. The V gene's germline CDR1 is KGHDR and CDR2 SFDVKD. The CDR3 length is 11 residues.

The V call is TRBV15, the J call TRBJ2-1; 11 nucleotides agree with TRBD1. V was clipped by 7 bases and J by 3 bases; unmatched bases: 5. Germline CDR1 is LNHNV and CDR2 is YYDKDF (reference sequence). This CDR3 has 15 residues. The CDR3: CATNSGTGGYNEQFF. In DNA, the CDR3 is TGTGCCACCAACTCCGGGACAGGGGGCTACAATGAGCAGTTCTTC. Full variable domain (missing parts from reference TRBV15 and TRBJ2-1): DAMVIQNPRYQVTQFGKPVTLSCSQTLNHNVMYWYQQKSSQAPKLLFHYYDKDFNNEADTPDNFQSRRPNTSFCFLDIRSPGLGDTAMYLCATNSGTGGYNEQFFGPGTRLTVL.

The rearrangement joins TRBV29-1 to TRBJ2-5, with 7 bases aligning to TRBD2. V was pared by 7 bases and J by 5 bases, with 4 bases of the junction left unmatched. The V gene's germline CDR1 is SQVTM and CDR2 ANQGSEA. The CDR3 runs 11 residues. The CDR3 region is CSGKGGETQYF. As DNA, the CDR3 is TGCAGCGGCAAGGGAGGGGAGACCCAGTACTTC.

V gene TRBV6-4 combines with J gene TRBJ2-3; TRBD2 matches 13 bases. Germline assignment: CDR1 MRHNA and CDR2 SNTAGT. V was pared by 5 bases and J by 4 bases, with 3 bases of the junction left unmatched. The CDR3 loop spans 15 amino acids. The CDR3: CASSRLAGGADTQYF. The CDR3, as DNA: TGTGCCAGCAGTAGACTAGCGGGAGGAGCAGATACGCAGTATTTT.

The rearrangement links TRBV5-1 to TRBJ2-1; TRBD2 aligns across 7 bases. This CDR3 region has 15 residues. CDR1 SGHRS and CDR2 YFSETQ come from the germline V gene. With 1 base clipped from V and 4 bases from J, the junction kept 5 bases outside the gene matches. DNA of the CDR3: TGCGCCAGCAGCTTGCTCGCGGGAGAGTACAATGAGCAGTTCTTC. Amino acids: CASSLLAGEYNEQFF.

V usage is TRBV11-2 and J usage is TRBJ2-1, with 7 positions matching TRBD2. J gave up 10 bases and V 5 bases, and 20 bases lay outside the gene matches. Germline assignment: CDR1 SGHAT and CDR2 FQNNGV. The CDR3 consists of 17 residues. CDR3 protein: CASSRESSGVGGLEQFF. The CDR3 region has the DNA TGTGCCAGCAGCCGAGAATCTAGCGGAGTGGGCGGGCTGGAGCAGTTCTTC. Full variable domain (outside the CDR3, taken from reference TRBV11-2 and TRBJ2-1): EAGVAQSPRYKIIEKRQSVAFWCNPISGHATLYWYQQILGQGPKLLIQFQNNGVVDDSQLPKDRFSAERLKGVDSTLKIQPAKLEDSAVYLCASSRESSGVGGLEQFFGPGTRLTVL.

J is TRBJ2-1 and V is TRBV2; tentative D call: TRBD2 (5 bases). This CDR3 comprises 12 residues. V shed 10 bases and J shed 6 bases, with 13 bases lying between them. Germline V lookup: CDR1 SNHLY, CDR2 FYNNEI. DNA of the CDR3: TGTGCCACACTGGACTGGCCCAATGAGCAGTTCTTC. Its translation is CATLDWPNEQFF. The variable domain in full, completed from reference TRBV2 and TRBJ2-1, reads EPEVTQTPSHQVTQMGQEVILRCVPISNHLYFYWYRQILGQKVEFLVSFYNNEISEKSEIFDDQFSVERPDGSNFTLKIRSTKLEDSAMYFCATLDWPNEQFFGPGTRLTVL.

This clone appeared once. The chain employs TRBV24-1 and TRBJ2-1, with a possible D match to TRBD2 (6 bases). V was cut by 3 bases and J by 1 base, with 9 bases left in between. The length of the CDR3 is 15 residues. In germline, CDR1 is KGHDR, CDR2 SFDVKD. This CDR3 reads CATSDPGESYNEQFF. For the CDR3, the DNA is TGTGCCACCAGTGATCCGGGGGAATCCTACAATGAGCAGTTCTTC.

As to this clone: One end of the junction varies from germline; a read error may be responsible. The sample carries other DNA sequences with the same CDR3. This sequence joins TRBV29-1 and TRBJ1-1; 10 positions match TRBD1. Germline CDR1 SQVTM, CDR2 ANQGSEA. The CDR3 totals 13 residues. This CDR3 reads CSVEGQGGTEAFF. As DNA, the CDR3 is TGCAGCGTGGAAGGACAGGGGGGCACTGAAGCTTTCTTT.

This chain links TRBV28 with TRBJ2-5; D is unresolved. Germline CDR1 is MDHEN and CDR2 is SYDVKM. This CDR3 is built from 15 residues. V lost 1 base and J lost 5, with 14 bases in between. The CDR3: CASSLLSDPAETQYF. CDR3 coding DNA: TGTGCCAGCAGTTTATTATCTGACCCAGCGGAGACCCAGTACTTC.

This clone has a single count. The CDR3 loop reads CASSHLPGRPPQYF. The DNA for the CDR3 is TGTGCCAGCAGCCACCTCCCCGGGAGACCCCCGCAGTATTTT. V and J are TRBV6-5 and TRBJ2-3; a weak D match, TRBD2 (6 bases). The CDR3 spans 14 residues. The V gene lost 6 bases and the J gene lost 10 bases, with 20 bases spanning the gap. CDR1 MNHEY and CDR2 SVGAGI come from the germline V gene.

V gene TRBV28 combines with J gene TRBJ2-7, with D maybe TRBD1 (5 bases). V was shortened by 6 bases and J by 0 bases, with 15 bases between the two germline ends. Germline CDR1 is MDHEN and CDR2 is SYDVKM. The CDR3 covers 15 residues. Here the CDR3 reads CASRPQGISSYEQYF. The CDR3 DNA reads TGTGCCAGCAGACCCCAGGGAATCTCCTCCTACGAGCAGTACTTC.

The V gene is TRBV5-1, the J gene TRBJ2-2; a weak D match, TRBD1 (6 bases). Germline V gene data show CDR1 as SGHRS and CDR2 as YFSETQ. CDR3 size: 17 residues. The V and J ends lost 0 bases and 3 bases respectively, with 15 bases between them. This CDR3 is CASSLAGGAGDTGELFF. CDR3 DNA sequence: TGCGCCAGCAGCTTGGCCGGTGGGGCAGGGGACACCGGGGAGCTGTTTTTT.

This clone was counted once. The CDR3 reads CANDRDAKNIQYF. CDR3 coding DNA: TGTGCCAACGACAGGGATGCCAAAAACATTCAGTACTTC. The chain recombines TRBV5-8 with TRBJ2-4; the match to TRBD1 covers 7 bases. Germline trimming cut 9 bases from V and 1 base from J; bases unmatched to any gene: 4. From germline, CDR1 is SGHTS and CDR2 YDEGEE. The length of the CDR3 is 13 residues.

The chain joins TRBV19 to TRBJ2-1; 10 bases are shared with TRBD1. Germline trimming cut 6 bases from V and 1 base from J; bases unmatched to any gene: 3. The CDR3 sequence is 15 residues long. Germline assignment: CDR1 LNHDA and CDR2 SQIVND (reference sequence). The CDR3 region is CASSRTGGSYNEQFF. The DNA of the CDR3 is TGTGCCAGTAGCCGGACAGGGGGGTCCTACAATGAGCAGTTCTTC.

The J gene is TRBJ2-1, the V gene TRBV19; TRBD2 matches at 7 bases. This CDR3 has 18 residues. Germline loops: CDR1 LNHDA, CDR2 SQIVND (reference sequence). Trimming at V came to 5 bases and at J to 0 bases, leaving 13 bases not matched to a gene. Here the CDR3 DNA reads TGTGCCAGTAGTCCCCGGTTCGGCGGGAGTGGCTCCTACAATGAGCAGTTCTTC. The encoded protein is CASSPRFGGSGSYNEQFF.

The chain is built from TRBV6-1 and TRBJ1-1, with TRBD1 as a possible D gene (6 bases). CDR3 length equals 14 residues. Trimming removed 3 bases at V and 4 bases at J, with 12 bases between. Germline assignment: CDR1 MNHNS and CDR2 SASEGT. DNA of the CDR3: TGTGCCAGCAGTGATCGGGGGGCGACCACTGAAGCTTTCTTT. It codes for CASSDRGATTEAFF.

This chain uses TRBV18 with TRBJ1-1; D might be TRBD1 (6 bases). Looked up from germline, CDR1 is KGHSH and CDR2 is LQKENI. The CDR3 is made up of 15 amino acids. With 5 bases removed from V and 4 bases from J, the gap between germline ends came to 17 bases. The CDR3 loop reads CASSSPTGHSTEAFF. CDR3 coding DNA: TGTGCCAGCTCATCTCCTACGGGACACAGCACTGAAGCTTTCTTT.

This clone was picked up one time. V is TRBV24-1 and J is TRBJ2-2; 7 nucleotides align to TRBD1. The J segment lost 6 bases and the V segment lost 9 bases, leaving 6 bases of the junction unmatched. Germline CDR1 KGHDR, CDR2 SFDVKD. This CDR3 spans 13 amino acids. CDR3 coding DNA: TGTGCCACCGGGACAGAACTTCCCGGGGAGCTGTTTTTT. Translated: CATGTELPGELFF.

This clone was observed once. The genes are TRBV5-4 and TRBJ2-7; 9 nucleotides agree with TRBD2. Looked up from germline, CDR1 is SGHNT and CDR2 is YYREEE (reference sequence). The CDR3 length is 16 residues. After removal of 4 bases from V and 1 base from J, the junction contained 9 bases not matched to a gene. CDR3 amino acids: CASSKTGAGGSYEQYF. CDR3 nucleotide sequence: TGTGCCAGCAGCAAGACCGGGGCGGGAGGGTCCTACGAGCAGTACTTC.

Concerning this clone: Other DNA sequences from this sample encode an identical CDR3 as well. The rearrangement links TRBV30 to TRBJ2-7; TRBD1 aligns across 11 bases. CDR3 length: 14 residues. Germline values: CDR1 GTSNPN, CDR2 SVGIG (reference sequence). Trimming cost V 2 bases and J 6 bases; bases outside gene matches: 6. CDR3 sequence: CAWSTGTGGIEQYF. The DNA of the CDR3 is TGTGCCTGGAGTACCGGGACAGGGGGGATCGAGCAGTACTTC.

The V and J genes are TRBV20-1 and TRBJ2-1, with D unclear. This CDR3 spans 10 amino acids. With 5 bases removed from V and 8 bases from J, the gap between germline ends came to 7 bases. The germline V gene encodes CDR1 DFQATT and CDR2 SNEGSKA (reference sequence). The DNA of the CDR3 is TGCAGTGCTCGCGACTATGAGCAGTTCTTC. Its protein is CSARDYEQFF.

The rearrangement joins TRBV24-1 to TRBJ2-7; no definite D call. V lost 8 bases, J lost 2 bases, and 9 bases lay in between. The length of the CDR3 is 12 residues. The germline V gene encodes CDR1 KGHDR and CDR2 SFDVKD. In nucleotides, the CDR3 is TGTGCCACCACCGCGTCTCCCTACGAGCAGTACTTC. Amino acids: CATTASPYEQYF.

The chain uses TRBV30 and TRBJ1-2; D perhaps matches TRBD1 (6 bases). Trimming stripped 5 bases from V and 6 bases from J, with 16 bases between. The CDR3 is 13 residues long. Germline CDR1 is GTSNPN and CDR2 is SVGIG (reference sequence). The DNA for the CDR3 is TGTGCCTGGGCCCCGCAGGGGACAAATGGCTACACCTTC. Translating gives CAWAPQGTNGYTF. The full variable domain, with the rest looked up from reference TRBV30 and TRBJ1-2, is SQTIHQWPATLVQPVGSPLSLECTVEGTSNPNLYWYRQAAGRGLQLLFYSVGIGQISSEVPQNLSASRPQDRQFILSSKKLLLSDSGFYLCAWAPQGTNGYTFGSGTRLTVV.

This chain connects TRBV3-1 (or the pseudogene TRBV3-2) to TRBJ2-7, with 14 bases lining up with TRBD2. V lost 4 bases to trimming and J lost 6 bases; unmatched junction nucleotides: 2. The CDR3 extends over 14 amino acids. Germline values: CDR1 LGHDT, CDR2 YNNKEL (reference sequence). This CDR3 reads CASSLGTSGSEQYF. In nucleotides, the CDR3 is TGTGCCAGCAGCCTCGGGACTAGCGGGAGCGAGCAGTACTTC.

This chain joins TRBV24-1 and TRBJ2-2; TRBD1 matches 9 bases. This CDR3 comprises 16 residues. In germline, CDR1 is KGHDR, CDR2 SFDVKD. Trimming took 4 bases from V and 3 from J; bases not matched to a gene: 5. CDR3 protein: CATSDTGTGHTGELFF. The CDR3 DNA is TGTGCCACCAGTGACACCGGGACAGGGCACACCGGGGAGCTGTTTTTT.

The chain combines TRBV10-3 with TRBJ2-1, with TRBD2 identical over 10 bases. Trimming at V came to 1 base and at J to 6 bases, leaving 9 bases not matched to a gene. Germline V gene lookup returns CDR1 ENHRY and CDR2 SYGVKD. This CDR3 region has 17 residues. The CDR3 sequence is CAISEFQAGGRTNEQFF. The DNA of the CDR3 is TGTGCCATCAGTGAGTTCCAAGCGGGAGGGCGGACCAATGAGCAGTTCTTC.

For the CDR3, the DNA is TGCAGCGTAACGACAGGTCACAATGAAGCTTTCTTT. It yields the protein CSVTTGHNEAFF. V gene TRBV29-1 combines with J gene TRBJ1-1; D perhaps matches TRBD1 (6 bases). The CDR3 covers 12 residues. V gave up 6 bases and J gave up 7 bases, with 15 bases separating them. The germline V gene encodes CDR1 SQVTM and CDR2 ANQGSEA.

The chain carries TRBV11-1 and TRBJ2-5, with 10 bases aligning to TRBD2. CDR1 SGHAT and CDR2 FQDESV come from the germline V gene (reference sequence). The ends lost 5 bases at V and 2 bases at J; junction bases unmatched: 5. The CDR3 has 15 residues. The CDR3 sequence: CASSLKLAGQETQYF. In DNA form, the CDR3 reads TGTGCCAGCAGCCTGAAACTAGCGGGACAAGAGACCCAGTACTTC.

J is TRBJ1-2 and V is TRBV12-3 or TRBV12-4; TRBD1 is a possible D gene (5 bases). The V end was cut by 5 bases, the J end by 3 bases, with 7 bases between. The CDR3 loop spans 12 amino acids. The CDR3 reads CASSGRDYGYTF. CDR3 DNA: TGTGCCAGCAGTGGCAGGGACTATGGCTACACCTTC.

The chain couples TRBV6-6 to TRBJ2-3; 14 positions match TRBD2. The CDR3 covers 16 residues. Per germline, CDR1 MNHNY and CDR2 SVGAGI (reference sequence). The chain's CDR3 is CATTSGRAGFADTQYF. CDR3 nucleotides: TGTGCGACGACTAGCGGGAGGGCCGGCTTTGCAGATACGCAGTATTTT.